Listed below are T cell receptor beta chains from one sample, sequenced in a study of a mutant IDH1 vaccine in newly diagnosed glioma. The method was immunoSEQ multiplex PCR; TCRdb's version includes in-frame clones alone and lacks a portion of them. Among approximately 25,000 clones listed, just over 90% were seen once. The starting material was PBMCs, obtained from a glioma patient treated with radiotherapy, temozolomide or both. The receptor set was obtained from a man aged 40-50 years with glioma. The CDR3 runs from the conserved cysteine through the conserved F or W. Each record gives: V gene, D gene, J gene, clone size, CDR3 DNA, CDR3 protein. A D gene is named only where the DNA matches it firmly. Not all rows give a size; the values are once, few, many and, for expanded clones, a class.

>TRBV10-1|.|TRBJ2-3|.
TGCGCCAGCAGCCAAGGGGGAACCAGGCATACGCAGTATTTT
CASSQGGTRHTQYF
>TRBV10-2|.|TRBJ2-2|.
TGCGCCAGCAGTGATGTAACCGGGGAGCTGTTTTTT
CASSDVTGELFF
>TRBV10-3|TRBD1|TRBJ1-1|once
TGTGCCATCAGCTCCGACAGGGGCACTGAAGCTTTCTTT
CAISSDRGTEAFF
>TRBV7-9|.|TRBJ2-3|.
TGTGCCAGCAGCTCTTTGGCTAGCGAGACAGATACGCAGTATTTT
CASSSLASETDTQYF
>TRBV5-4|TRBD1|TRBJ2-3|.
TGTGCCAGCAGCTCGGGACAGGGCTCGGGAGATACGCAGTATTTT
CASSSGQGSGDTQYF
>TRBV7-8|TRBD2|TRBJ2-5|.
TGTGCCAGCAGCGTTTCACTAGCGGGGGGGGAAGAGACCCAGTACTTC
CASSVSLAGGEETQYF
>TRBV5-1|TRBD2|TRBJ2-5|few
TGCGCCAGCAGCTTGGCCGTCGGGGGGGCGGACTACCAAGAGACCCAGTACTTC
CASSLAVGGADYQETQYF
>TRBV7-9|.|TRBJ2-3|.
TGTGCCAGCAGCACCAATAGGGGATTCGCGGGAGATACGCAGTATTTT
CASSTNRGFAGDTQYF
>TRBV19|.|TRBJ2-4|.
TGTGCCAGTACTTTCGGGCTACCTGAAAGCATTCAGTACTTC
CASTFGLPESIQYF
>TRBV6-5|.|TRBJ2-5|.
TGTGCCAGCCGCTCGGATCCGGGGGGCGAGGAGACCCAGTACTTC
CASRSDPGGEETQYF
>TRBV7-9|TRBD2|TRBJ2-7|.
TGTGCCAGCAGCGCGGGGGGGACACACACCTACGAGCAGTACTTC
CASSAGGTHTYEQYF
>TRBV11-3|.|TRBJ2-7|.
TGTGCCAGCAGAAAAACCGGTTCCTACGAGCAGTACTTC
CASRKTGSYEQYF
>TRBV7-3|.|TRBJ2-1|.
TGTGCCAGCAGCTTATTTTTGGGACTCTACAATGAGCAGTTCTTC
CASSLFLGLYNEQFF
>TRBV2|TRBD1|TRBJ1-5|once
TGTGCCAGCAGTGAGGTGAGAGGGGGCAGTCAGCCCCAGCATTTT
CASSEVRGGSQPQHF
>TRBV7-2|.|TRBJ2-3|.
TGTGCCAGCAGCCTCGAGGGGGCGGGGTTCGATACGCAGTATTTT
CASSLEGAGFDTQYF